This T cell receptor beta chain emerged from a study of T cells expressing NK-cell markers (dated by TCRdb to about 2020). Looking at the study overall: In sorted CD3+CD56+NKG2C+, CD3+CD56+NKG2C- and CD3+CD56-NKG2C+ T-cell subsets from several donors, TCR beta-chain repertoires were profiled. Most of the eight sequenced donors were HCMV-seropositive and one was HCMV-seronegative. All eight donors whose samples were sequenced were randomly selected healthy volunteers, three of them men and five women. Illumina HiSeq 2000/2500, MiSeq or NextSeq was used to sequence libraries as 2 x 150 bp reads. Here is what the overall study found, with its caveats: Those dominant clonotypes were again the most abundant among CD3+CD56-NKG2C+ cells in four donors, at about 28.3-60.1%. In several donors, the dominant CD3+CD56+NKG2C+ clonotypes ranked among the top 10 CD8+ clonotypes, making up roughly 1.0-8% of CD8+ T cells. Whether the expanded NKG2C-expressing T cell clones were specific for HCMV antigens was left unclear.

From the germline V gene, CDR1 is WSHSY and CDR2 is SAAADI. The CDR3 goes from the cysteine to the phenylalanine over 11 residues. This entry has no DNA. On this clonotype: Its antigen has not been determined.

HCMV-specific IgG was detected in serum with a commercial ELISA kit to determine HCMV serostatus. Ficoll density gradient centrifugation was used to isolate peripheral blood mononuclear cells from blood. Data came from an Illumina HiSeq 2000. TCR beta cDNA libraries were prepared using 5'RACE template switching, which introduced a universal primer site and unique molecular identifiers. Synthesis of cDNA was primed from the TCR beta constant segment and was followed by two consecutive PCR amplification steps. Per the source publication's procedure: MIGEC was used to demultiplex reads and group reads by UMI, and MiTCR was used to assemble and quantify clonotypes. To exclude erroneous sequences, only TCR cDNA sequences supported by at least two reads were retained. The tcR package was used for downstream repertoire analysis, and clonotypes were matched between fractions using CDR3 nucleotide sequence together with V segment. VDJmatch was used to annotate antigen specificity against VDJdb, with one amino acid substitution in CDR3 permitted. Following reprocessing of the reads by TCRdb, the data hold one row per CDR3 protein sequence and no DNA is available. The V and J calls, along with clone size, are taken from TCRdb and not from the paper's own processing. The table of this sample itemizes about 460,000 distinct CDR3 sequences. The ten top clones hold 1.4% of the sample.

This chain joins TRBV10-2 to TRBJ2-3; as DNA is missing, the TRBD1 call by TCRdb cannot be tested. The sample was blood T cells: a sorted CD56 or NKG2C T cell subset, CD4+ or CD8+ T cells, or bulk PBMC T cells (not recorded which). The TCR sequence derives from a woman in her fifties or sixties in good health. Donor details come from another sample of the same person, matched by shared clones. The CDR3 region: CASGGSDTQYF.